This T cell receptor (beta chain) was identified during a study of control samples from healthy donors and cancer patients. Generated by immunoSEQ multiplex PCR, the TCRdb table keeps only in-frame clones and is missing some. Seen here are some 210,000 clones, 91% observed once, and the top ten hold 1.5% to 2%. Germline CDR1 SGHKS, CDR2 YYEKEE (reference sequence). The CDR3 runs to 13 residues. Trimming took 6 bases from V and 8 from J, leaving 17 bases between them. The source material was blood. The chain joins TRBV5-5 to TRBJ1-2; D not certain. This clonotype was obtained from a man younger than 45 in good health. Here the CDR3 reads CASNMGSMSGYTF. The CDR3 DNA is TGTGCCAGCAACATGGGGAGTATGAGCGGCTACACCTTC.